One TCR beta chain is described in this entry. Its binding antigen is unknown. No base qualities exist here, and no much larger clone lies one base off it. The approximately 39 donors, aged about 6 to 100 years, were systemically healthy Caucasian individuals from Russia. Ten milliliters of peripheral blood were drawn from each donor into EDTA-treated Vacutainer tubes. Ficoll-Paque density-gradient centrifugation was used to isolate PBMCs, with at least 7 million obtained per sample. Trizol reagent was used to extract total RNA from the PBMCs, yielding at least 5.5 micrograms per sample. For every donor, an aliquot of PBMCs went through flow cytometry to measure the percentages of naive CD45RAhigh/CD27high T cells. V lost 1 base and J lost 0 bases; the stretch between them is 6 bases long. From cysteine to phenylalanine, the CDR3 is 14 amino acids long. Left in the record is the CDR3 DNA by itself, 42 bases read in frame from the first base. The germline V gene specifies KGHSH as CDR1 and LQKENI as CDR2.

This sample stems from a study of blood T cells in healthy people across ages (dated by TCRdb to 2014 to 2015). Concerning the study at large: In model experiments, template switching captured about one uniquely barcoded TCR beta cDNA molecule for every two T cells. The study measured age-related changes in TCR beta repertoire diversity using deep sequencing normalized with unique cDNA molecular identifiers. The donors were split into four age groups: young (average 16 years), middle-aged (around 40), aged (62) and long-lived (under 90). To avoid experimental bias, donors of different ages were spread randomly across the sequencing lanes. For two donors (one aged 18 to 29 and one aged 80 or older), the study analyzed two additional independent replicas of 1 million unique cDNA reads from the same blood draw. The paper's findings and limits, for the study overall: A strong correlation was found between observed TCR beta diversity and the percentage of naive T cells measured by flow cytometry. The CMV infection status of donors was not known, potentially confounding age-related changes in expanded clonotypes. Compared with the aged group, the long-lived group had more naive CD4+ T cells, fewer expanded clones and increased TCR diversity, suggesting age selection. Because profiling used bulk unsorted PBMCs, naive and antigen-experienced compartments could not be compared conclusively. Estimates of total diversity from one million sequenced T cells were regarded as lower bounds and underestimates. As age increased, observed TCR beta diversity per million T cells dropped in a roughly linear way, and a significant reduction was already evident by age about 40.

The library was generated by 5' RACE. Reads for this sample came from an Illumina HiSeq 2500. A second PCR of about 6 to 12 cycles was run with a J-beta primer mix and a sample-barcoded 5' primer. Each TCR beta cDNA molecule received a unique molecular identifier from a template-switch 5' adaptor carrying 12 random nucleotides. Each sample yielded at least 2.5 million CDR3-containing paired-end reads. The Mint cDNA synthesis kit, primed by a TRBC-specific oligonucleotide, was used to synthesize first-strand cDNA from all RNA. Following uracil-DNA glycosylase treatment, a first 18-cycle PCR with universal primers M1SS and BC2_uni_R was performed on all cDNA. In the source study's methods: For normalization, 1 million high-quality reads were randomly selected from each sample, with every read carrying a distinct molecular identifier. Reads with shared molecular identifiers were discarded instead of being binned into consensus sequences. MiTCR, run with a Q25 quality threshold and the strictest error-elimination algorithm, handled CDR3 identification, clonotype clustering and error correction. Lower-bound total TCR beta diversity was estimated with a nonparametric unseen species model using Euler transformation. TCRdb took the public reads, trimmed them with fastp at Q25, ran MiXCR for clone calling and kept in-frame beta chains. When rows share a CDR3 protein, they turn into one entry using the most common DNA and genes. In this record, the V and J calls reflect TCRdb's handling and not the investigators' own analysis. The sample table records about 640,000 distinct CDR3 sequences; approximately 59% of these occur just once. Around 37% of the sample is taken by the ten largest.

The receptor chain draws on TRBV18 and TRBJ2-5; too little of a D gene remains to name it. Sequences were obtained from blood. This receptor was taken from a man in his fifties or sixties in good health. The CDR3 amino acid sequence is: CASSPRPNQETQYF. The DNA sequence reads TGTGCCAGCTCACCACGGCCGAACCAAGAGACCCAGTACTTC.